Following are 26 T cell receptor beta chains from one sample sequenced in a study of cytomegalovirus exposure and HLA in healthy donors. The PCR ran on 60 Vbeta and 13 Jbeta primers. The method was immunoSEQ multiplex PCR; TCRdb's version includes in-frame clones alone and lacks a portion of them. The sample yields about 210,000 clones, 82% seen once. Sequencing used PBMCs. The receptors were sampled from a man aged 35 to 55 in good health and CMV-seropositive.

This chain joins TRBV30 and TRBJ1-3; a weak D match, TRBD1 (5 bases). With 7 bases removed from V and 1 base from J, the gap between germline ends came to 14 bases. Looked up from germline, CDR1 is GTSNPN and CDR2 is SVGIG (reference sequence). CDR3 size: 14 residues. CDR3 sequence: CAYTTGLSGNTIYF. Written as DNA, the CDR3 is TGTGCCTACACAACAGGTCTTTCTGGAAACACCATATATTTT.

The chain employs TRBV29-1 and TRBJ1-1; a weak D match, TRBD1 (5 bases). The V gene lost 3 bases and the J gene lost 0 bases, with 20 bases spanning the gap. There are 17 residues in the CDR3. Per germline, CDR1 SQVTM and CDR2 ANQGSEA. CDR3 bases: TGCAGCGTTGATGGGGTCGGGGGGGTACTAGTGAACACTGAAGCTTTCTTT. Its protein product is CSVDGVGGVLVNTEAFF. Together with reference TRBV29-1 and TRBJ1-1, the CDR3 gives the full variable domain: SAVISQKPSRDICQRGTSLTIQCQVDSQVTMMFWYRQQPGQSLTLIATANQGSEATYESGFVIDKFPISRPNLTFSTLTVSNMSPEDSSIYLCSVDGVGGVLVNTEAFFGQGTRLTVV.

This rearrangement joins TRBV5-1 to TRBJ1-1; D is uncertain. Trimming removed 0 bases from V and 0 bases from J, with 12 bases in between. The CDR3 totals 16 residues. Germline CDR1 and CDR2: SGHRS and YFSETQ. The CDR3 spells CASSLVPGLMNTEAFF. The DNA for the CDR3 is TGCGCCAGCAGCTTGGTCCCGGGTCTTATGAACACTGAAGCTTTCTTT.

This sequence joins TRBV6-5 and TRBJ2-2; D perhaps matches TRBD2 (6 bases). V was pared by 6 bases and J by 6 bases, with 11 bases between. CDR1 is MNHEY and CDR2 is SVGAGI in the germline V gene. This CDR3 spans 13 amino acids. The CDR3 reads CASSLTSSGELFF. DNA of the CDR3: TGTGCCAGCAGCCTAACTAGCTCCGGGGAGCTGTTTTTT.

In DNA, the CDR3 is TGTGCCAGCAGAAGACAGGGGTTCGGGGAGACCCAGTACTTC. It codes for CASRRQGFGETQYF. The chain is built from TRBV6-5 and TRBJ2-5, with 8 positions matching TRBD1. This CDR3 spans 14 amino acids. CDR1 is MNHEY and CDR2 is SVGAGI in the germline V gene. V was pared by 6 bases and J by 5 bases, with 8 bases of the junction left unmatched.

The chain combines TRBV9 with TRBJ2-3; tentative D call: TRBD1 (6 bases). V lost 2 bases, J lost 4 bases, and 11 bases lay in between. The germline V gene has CDR1 SGDLS and CDR2 YYNGEE. There are 14 residues in the CDR3. The CDR3 DNA follows: TGTGCCAGCAGCGTCCAGGGGAACCCAGATACGCAGTATTTT. Its protein product is CASSVQGNPDTQYF.

The chain has TRBV6-4 and TRBJ1-4; the D gene is possibly TRBD1 (5 bases). CDR3 length: 13 residues. The germline V gene has CDR1 MRHNA and CDR2 SNTAGT. V shed 6 bases and J shed 7 bases, with 12 bases lying between them. CDR3 protein: CASSPNRGEKLFF. CDR3 nucleotides: TGTGCCAGCAGCCCTAATAGGGGTGAAAAACTGTTTTTT.

This clone turned up a few times. The genes are TRBV13 and TRBJ2-7; D remains ambiguous. The CDR3 contains 13 residues. CDR1 PRHDT and CDR2 FYEKMQ come from the germline V gene (reference sequence). V was trimmed by 0 bases and J by 3 bases, leaving 6 bases between them. This CDR3 reads CASSLGLSYEQYF. CDR3 in DNA: TGTGCCAGCAGCTTAGGCCTCAGCTACGAGCAGTACTTC.

V is TRBV19 and J is TRBJ2-3, with D perhaps TRBD1 (7 bases). CDR1 and CDR2 (germline): LNHDA, SQIVND (reference sequence). V lost 3 bases, J lost 0 bases, and 13 bases lay in between. This CDR3 has 16 residues. In DNA form, the CDR3 reads TGTGCCAGTAGTATTGGGCCAGGGGGGAGCACAGATACGCAGTATTTT. Its protein is CASSIGPGGSTDTQYF. The full variable domain, with the rest looked up from reference TRBV19 and TRBJ2-3, is DGGITQSPKYLFRKEGQNVTLSCEQNLNHDAMYWYRQDPGQGLRLIYYSQIVNDFQKGDIAEGYSVSREKKESFPLTVTSAQKNPTAFYLCASSIGPGGSTDTQYFGPGTRLTVL.

The V gene is TRBV5-1, the J gene TRBJ1-1; D unclear. The germline CDR1 and CDR2 sequences are SGHRS and YFSETQ. The CDR3 sequence is 15 residues long. Trimming removed 0 bases from V and 3 bases from J, with 12 bases in between. CDR3 nucleotide sequence: TGCGCCAGCAGCTTGGACCCGGGGATGGACACTGAAGCTTTCTTT. Translating gives CASSLDPGMDTEAFF.

The V call is TRBV18, the J call TRBJ1-2; possible D gene TRBD1, 5 bases. Germline lookup yields CDR1 KGHSH and CDR2 LQKENI. The CDR3 spans 14 residues. The V and J ends lost 0 bases and 3 bases respectively, with 8 bases between them. CDR3: CASSPPGGYYGYTF. The CDR3 region has the DNA TGTGCCAGCTCACCACCGGGGGGGTACTATGGCTACACCTTC.

The rearrangement joins TRBV7-6 to TRBJ2-1; TRBD2 is a possible D gene (6 bases). CDR3 length: 16 amino acids. The germline V gene encodes CDR1 SGHVS and CDR2 FNYEAQ. Trimming cost V 1 base and J 9 bases, with 19 bases left between them. The CDR3 region is CASSLEGFHLGGEQFF. The DNA for the CDR3 is TGTGCCAGCAGCTTAGAGGGATTTCATCTCGGGGGTGAGCAGTTCTTC.

This clone was observed a few times. This rearrangement joins TRBV6-5 to TRBJ2-7; 11 positions agree with TRBD1. V shed 1 base and J 3 bases; nucleotides not matched to a gene: 5. CDR3 size: 16 residues. Germline loops: CDR1 MNHEY, CDR2 SVGAGI. The CDR3 DNA reads as TGTGCCAGCAGTTACTACGGGACAGGGGGAGACTACGAGCAGTACTTC. Translation: CASSYYGTGGDYEQYF.

This chain connects TRBV9 to TRBJ2-3; 7 nucleotides match TRBD2. CDR1 is SGDLS, CDR2 YYNGEE, per germline. Trimming removed 4 bases from V and 0 bases from J; junction bases left unmatched: 5. The CDR3 spans 15 residues. The CDR3 here is CASSPSGASTDTQYF. The CDR3 nucleotides are TGTGCCAGCAGCCCTAGCGGAGCTAGCACAGATACGCAGTATTTT.

This chain joins TRBV4-1 and TRBJ2-1, with 10 bases fitting TRBD2. The CDR3 covers 15 residues. Trimming cost V 6 bases and J 5 bases; bases outside gene matches: 7. Germline V gene data show CDR1 as MGHRA and CDR2 as YSYEKL. The CDR3 region is CASSLLAGVHNEQFF. CDR3 coding DNA: TGCGCCAGCAGTCTTCTAGCGGGAGTCCACAATGAGCAGTTCTTC.

The V and J genes are TRBV25-1 and TRBJ2-3; TRBD1 matches at 7 bases. The CDR3 contains 15 residues. V gave up 2 bases and J gave up 2 bases; unmatched junction bases: 4. Looked up from germline, CDR1 is MGHDK and CDR2 is SYGVNS. The DNA for the CDR3 is TGTGCCAGCAGTGAACTTGACAGGGACACAGATACGCAGTATTTT. This encodes CASSELDRDTDTQYF.

The rearrangement uses TRBV2 and TRBJ2-3; TRBD1 matches at 9 bases. There are 15 residues in the CDR3. The V gene's germline CDR1 is SNHLY and CDR2 FYNNEI. V gave up 10 bases and J gave up 5 bases; unmatched junction bases: 13. CDR3 sequence: CATNLDRGLVDTQYF. CDR3 sequence (DNA): TGTGCCACCAACCTCGACAGGGGGTTAGTAGATACGCAGTATTTT.

V is TRBV4-1 and J is TRBJ2-7, with TRBD2 matching over 10 bases. V was clipped by 4 bases and J by 0 bases; unmatched bases: 3. Germline CDR1 is MGHRA and CDR2 is YSYEKL. CDR3 length equals 15 residues. The CDR3: CASSPPSGSSYEQYF. The CDR3 nucleotides are TGCGCCAGCAGCCCCCCTAGCGGGAGCTCCTACGAGCAGTACTTC.

The chain links TRBV10-2 to TRBJ2-3; TRBD2 agrees at 10 bases. Germline V gene sequence: CDR1 WSHSY, CDR2 SAAADI. Trimming took 4 bases from V and 0 from J; bases not matched to a gene: 7. The CDR3 length is 17 residues. CDR3 residues: CASSGEGLAISTDTQYF. CDR3 nucleotides: TGCGCCAGCAGTGGCGAGGGACTAGCGATCAGCACAGATACGCAGTATTTT.

This clone was seen more than once but under ten times. This chain uses TRBV7-8 with TRBJ1-1; no clear D. V was pared by 1 base and J by 5 bases, with 11 bases between. Looked up from germline, CDR1 is SGHVS and CDR2 is FQNEAQ. The CDR3 length is 14 residues. DNA for the CDR3: TGTGCCAGCAGCTTAGGTCGGGGAGGGACTGAAGCTTTCTTT. Translating gives CASSLGRGGTEAFF.

In DNA form, the CDR3 reads TGCAGCGTTGAAGGCTTCGGGACTAGCGGGATCCAAGAGACCCAGTACTTC. Protein product: CSVEGFGTSGIQETQYF. The V call is TRBV29-1, the J call TRBJ2-5; TRBD2 agrees at 13 bases. The germline CDR1 and CDR2 sequences are SQVTM and ANQGSEA. This CDR3 is 17 amino acids long. The J segment lost 1 base and the V segment lost 1 base, leaving 6 bases of the junction unmatched.

The rearrangement joins TRBV11-2 to TRBJ1-1; 12 bases match TRBD1. The CDR3 sequence is 15 residues long. Germline CDR1 is SGHAT and CDR2 is FQNNGV. The junction had 4 bases not matched to a gene; V was cut back by 3 bases and J by 5 bases. CDR3 loop: CASSFRDRGRTEAFF. The CDR3 DNA follows: TGTGCCAGCAGCTTCCGGGACAGGGGGCGGACTGAAGCTTTCTTT.

This clone is a singleton in its sample. This sequence joins TRBV1 and TRBJ1-2; no check of the table's D call, TRBD1, against the DNA was made. TRBV1 is an annotated pseudogene. The CDR3 contains 17 residues. Here the CDR3 DNA reads TGCACCAGCAGCCAAGAAGCTAGGACACCTACTAACTATGGCTACACCTTC. This codes for CTSSQEARTPTNYGYTF.

The rearrangement joins TRBV7-2 to TRBJ1-5; D gene ambiguous. V lost 1 base and J 0 bases, leaving 4 bases between the germline ends. CDR3 length: 14 amino acids. CDR1 is SGHTA, CDR2 FQGNSA, per germline. CDR3: CASSLDSSNQPQHF. The DNA for the CDR3 is TGTGCCAGCAGCTTAGACAGTAGCAATCAGCCCCAGCATTTT.

This rearrangement joins TRBV14 to TRBJ2-2; D not certain. The CDR3 contains 14 residues. V was trimmed by 6 bases and J by 3 bases, leaving 11 bases between them. Per germline, CDR1 SGHDN and CDR2 FVKESK. The CDR3 here is CASRATQHTGELFF. The CDR3 DNA reads as TGTGCCAGCAGGGCAACCCAACACACCGGGGAGCTGTTTTTT.

This clone was recorded once. V is TRBV27 and J is TRBJ2-7; 8 bases match TRBD1. CDR1 is MNHEY, CDR2 SMNVEV, per germline (reference sequence). This CDR3 contains 13 residues. V trimming: 5 bases; J trimming: 5 bases; junction bases outside the gene matches: 5. CDR3 protein: CASSPWTGNEQYF. The DNA for the CDR3 is TGTGCCAGCAGTCCCTGGACAGGGAACGAGCAGTACTTC.